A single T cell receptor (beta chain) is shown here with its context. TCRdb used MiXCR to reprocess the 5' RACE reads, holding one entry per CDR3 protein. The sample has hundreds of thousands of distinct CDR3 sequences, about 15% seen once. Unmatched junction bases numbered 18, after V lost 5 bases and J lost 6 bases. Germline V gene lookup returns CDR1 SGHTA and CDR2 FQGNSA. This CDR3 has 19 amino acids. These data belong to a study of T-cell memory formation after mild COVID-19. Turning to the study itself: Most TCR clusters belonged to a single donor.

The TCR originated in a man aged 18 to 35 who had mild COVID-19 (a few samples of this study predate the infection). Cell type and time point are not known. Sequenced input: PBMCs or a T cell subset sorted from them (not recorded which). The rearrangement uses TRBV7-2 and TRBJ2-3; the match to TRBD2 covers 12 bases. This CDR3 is CASSHAGSSGGALVDTQYF. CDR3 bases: TGTGCCAGCAGCCATGCAGGGTCTAGCGGGGGGGCTTTGGTGGATACGCAGTATTTT.